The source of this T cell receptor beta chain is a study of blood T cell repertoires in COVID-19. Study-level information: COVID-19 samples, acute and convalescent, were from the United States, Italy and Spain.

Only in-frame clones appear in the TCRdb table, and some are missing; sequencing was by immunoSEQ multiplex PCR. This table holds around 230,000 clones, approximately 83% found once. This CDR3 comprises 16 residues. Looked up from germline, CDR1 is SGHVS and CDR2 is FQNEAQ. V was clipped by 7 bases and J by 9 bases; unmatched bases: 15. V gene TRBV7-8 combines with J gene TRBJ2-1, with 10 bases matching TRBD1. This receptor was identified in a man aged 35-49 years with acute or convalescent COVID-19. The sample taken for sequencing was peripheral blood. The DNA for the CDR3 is TGTGCCAGCATCACCACCGGGACAGGGGTAGCCGGTGAGCAGTTCTTC. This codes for CASITTGTGVAGEQFF.